Listed below are T cell receptor beta chains from one sample, sequenced in a study of shared clonotypes between healthy human individuals. Some clones are missing from TCRdb's copy, which holds only in-frame ones; the method was immunoSEQ multiplex PCR. The sample includes approximately 940,000 clones, 76% of them seen just once. The sample was memory CD4+ T cells sorted from blood. The source is a man aged 18 to 29 in good health. Each CDR3 is given with its conserved first and last residue. The D gene is left open where the match is weak. Not all rows give a size; the values are once, few, many and, for expanded clones, a class.

v_gene	abundance	d_gene	len	j_gene	CDR3aa	CDR3nt
TRBV30	NA	NA	13	TRBJ1-4	CAWRVGAKEKLFF	TGTGCCTGGAGGGTCGGGGCTAAAGAAAAACTGTTTTTT
TRBV10-2	once	NA	15	TRBJ2-2	CACLGTLGFSGELFF	TGCGCTTGCCTGGGGACCCTGGGTTTTAGCGGGGAGCTGTTTTTT
TRBV5-1	NA	TRBD1	15	TRBJ2-7	CASREADRGRREQYF	TGCGCCAGCAGGGAAGCGGACAGGGGGCGAAGGGAGCAGTACTTC
TRBV6-5	NA	TRBD1	15	TRBJ2-7	CASSYDGTGGEEQYF	TGTGCCAGCAGTTACGACGGGACAGGGGGTGAAGAGCAGTACTTC
TRBV10-3	NA	TRBD1	14	TRBJ1-3	CAISADRGPDTIYF	TGTGCCATCAGTGCAGACAGGGGGCCCGACACCATATATTTT
TRBV9	NA	TRBD2	15	TRBJ2-1	CASSVGLAGDREQFF	TGTGCCAGCAGCGTAGGACTAGCGGGAGATCGTGAGCAGTTCTTC
TRBV30	NA	TRBD1	14	TRBJ2-2	CAWRRQGMGGELFF	TGTGCCTGGAGACGACAGGGAATGGGCGGGGAGCTGTTTTTT
TRBV2	NA	NA	13	TRBJ1-1	CASAGGMNTEAFF	TGTGCCAGCGCTGGGGGGATGAACACTGAAGCTTTCTTT
TRBV10-1	NA	TRBD2	18	TRBJ2-5	CASTRGGEGSVPLETQYF	TGCGCCAGCACTCGGGGAGGGGAGGGTTCCGTCCCTTTAGAGACCCAGTACTTC
TRBV28	NA	TRBD1	16	TRBJ1-1	CASSLNRPGGSTEAFF	TGTGCCAGCAGTTTAAATCGGCCAGGGGGCAGCACTGAAGCTTTCTTT
TRBV7-9	NA	TRBD2	15	TRBJ2-1	CASALASGRVYEQFF	TGTGCCAGCGCATTGGCTAGCGGGAGGGTCTACGAGCAGTTCTTC
TRBV7-9	NA	TRBD2	15	TRBJ2-1	CASSSRGGPYNEQFF	TGTGCCAGCAGCTCCCGGGGGGGACCCTACAATGAGCAGTTCTTC
TRBV20-1	NA	NA	11	TRBJ2-4	CSARGDSVQYF	TGCAGTGCTAGAGGTGACAGTGTTCAGTACTTC
TRBV6-5	few	TRBD2	15	TRBJ2-1	CASRLAGGPYNEQFF	TGTGCCAGCAGACTAGCGGGGGGTCCCTACAATGAGCAGTTCTTC
TRBV9	NA	TRBD1	15	TRBJ1-2	CASSVADRMNYGYTF	TGTGCCAGCAGCGTAGCGGACAGGATGAACTATGGCTACACCTTC
TRBV15	NA	NA	14	TRBJ2-7	CATSRDRMEAEQYF	TGTGCCACCAGCAGAGATAGAATGGAAGCAGAGCAGTACTTC
TRBV30	NA	NA	13	TRBJ1-3	CAWRSEPGNTIYF	TGTGCCTGGAGATCAGAGCCTGGAAACACCATATATTTT
TRBV28	few	NA	12	TRBJ1-1	CASSLYQGEAFF	TGTGCCAGCAGTTTATATCAGGGTGAAGCTTTCTTT
TRBV7-2	NA	TRBD1	14	TRBJ1-1	CASSSGQGHTEAFF	TGTGCCAGCAGCTCCGGACAGGGCCACACTGAAGCTTTCTTT
TRBV18	NA	NA	15	TRBJ2-3	CASSPGRQHADTQYF	TGTGCCAGCTCACCCGGACGGCAGCACGCAGATACGCAGTATTTT
TRBV5-1	NA	TRBD1	14	TRBJ2-7	CASSPDGQGYEQYF	TGCGCCAGCAGCCCAGACGGACAGGGCTACGAGCAGTACTTC
TRBV5-1	NA	NA	17	TRBJ2-7	CASSLGWLVGDAMEQYF	TGCGCCAGCAGCTTGGGGTGGTTGGTAGGGGACGCAATGGAGCAGTACTTC
TRBV15	NA	NA	15	TRBJ1-5	CATSRDTGRKGPQHF	TGTGCCACCAGCAGAGATACCGGGAGGAAGGGGCCCCAGCATTTT
TRBV7-2	NA	NA	14	TRBJ2-5	CASSATGSGKTQYF	TGTGCCAGCAGCGCCACAGGGTCTGGAAAGACCCAGTACTTC
TRBV9	NA	TRBD2	17	TRBJ2-2	CASSLGLAGENTGELFF	TGTGCCAGCAGCCTAGGACTAGCGGGGGAGAACACCGGGGAGCTGTTTTTT